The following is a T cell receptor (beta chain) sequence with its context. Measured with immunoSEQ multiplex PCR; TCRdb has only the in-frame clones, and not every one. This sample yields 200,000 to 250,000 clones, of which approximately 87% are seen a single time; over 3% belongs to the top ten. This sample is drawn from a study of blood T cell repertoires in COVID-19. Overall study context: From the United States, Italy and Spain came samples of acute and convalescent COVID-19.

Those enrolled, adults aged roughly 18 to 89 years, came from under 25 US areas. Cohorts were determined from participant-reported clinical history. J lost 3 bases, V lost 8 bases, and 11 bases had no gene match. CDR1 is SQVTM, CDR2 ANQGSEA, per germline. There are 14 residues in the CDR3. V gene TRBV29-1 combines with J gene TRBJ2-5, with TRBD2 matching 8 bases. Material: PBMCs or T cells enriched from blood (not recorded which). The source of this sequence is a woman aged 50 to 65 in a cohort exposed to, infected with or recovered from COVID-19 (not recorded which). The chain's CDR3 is CSSQQTSAEETQYF. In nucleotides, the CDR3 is TGCAGCTCTCAGCAGACTAGCGCTGAAGAGACCCAGTACTTC. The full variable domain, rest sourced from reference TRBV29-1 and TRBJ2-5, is SAVISQKPSRDICQRGTSLTIQCQVDSQVTMMFWYRQQPGQSLTLIATANQGSEATYESGFVIDKFPISRPNLTFSTLTVSNMSPEDSSIYLCSSQQTSAEETQYFGPGTRLLVL.